These 5 T cell receptor beta chains came from one sample sequenced in a study of T cells in Graves' hyperthyroidism and ophthalmopathy (dated by TCRdb to the late 2010s). Receptor libraries were prepared by multiplex PCR. Instrument on record: Illumina HiSeq 2000. TCR beta CDR3 regions were amplified from RNA transcripts. The TCR CDR3 was subjected to a first round of RT-PCR using the HTBI primer set and the Qiagen OneStep RT-PCR kit. The public sequencing data were trimmed at Q25 with fastp and processed into clonotypes with MiXCR by TCRdb, which kept only in-frame beta chains. Every CDR3 protein is listed once, alongside the most common genes and DNA of its rows. Counted in this sample were under 300,000 distinct CDR3 sequences; more than 14% of them appeared once. Together, the top ten hold roughly 14% of the sample. Sequences were obtained from blood. The receptors were sampled from a woman in her thirties or forties with Graves' hyperthyroidism that later progressed to Graves' ophthalmopathy.

This clonotype was observed at least ten times. V is TRBV7-2 and J is TRBJ2-1; no firm D call. The length of the CDR3 is 16 residues. V lost 5 bases, J lost 4 bases, and 18 bases lay in between. Germline values: CDR1 SGHTA, CDR2 FQGNSA. The chain's CDR3 is CASSLRAWTDYNEQFF. CDR3 DNA sequence: TGTGCCAGCAGCCTTCGTGCCTGGACGGATTACAATGAGCAGTTCTTC.

In its sample, this clonotype was seen many times. The chain combines TRBV10-3 with TRBJ2-4; either TRBD1 or TRBD2 may fit D (6 bases each). The CDR3 totals 17 residues. The germline CDR1 and CDR2 sequences are ENHRY and SYGVKD. With 2 bases removed from V and 0 bases from J, the gap between germline ends came to 14 bases. In DNA form, the CDR3 reads TGTGCCATCAGTGAGGGAAAAGGGGGGCAAGCCAAAAACATTCAGTACTTC. Amino acids: CAISEGKGGQAKNIQYF.

This CDR3 is CATSRDYGKAGGPGTQYF. CDR3 DNA: TGTGCCACCAGCAGAGATTACGGGAAAGCGGGAGGCCCCGGTACGCAGTATTTT. The V and J genes are TRBV15 and TRBJ2-3; 9 bases line up with TRBD2. The CDR3 sequence is 18 residues long. V lost 0 bases and J lost 8; bases outside the gene matches: 15. Germline V gene lookup returns CDR1 LNHNV and CDR2 YYDKDF (reference sequence).

Concerning this clonotype: The junction differs from germline at one of its ends, possibly a read error. The chain carries TRBV11-2 and TRBJ2-3; D tentatively fits TRBD1 or TRBD2 (5 bases each). The germline V gene encodes CDR1 SGHAT and CDR2 FQNNGV. CDR3 length: 13 residues. CDR3 in amino acids: CARSSPGRGTQYF. CDR3 DNA: TGTGCCAGGAGCTCCCCGGGACGAGGGACGCAGTATTTT.

At least ten counts were recorded for this clonotype. V gene TRBV12-3 or TRBV12-4 combines with J gene TRBJ1-6; the match to TRBD1 covers 9 bases. The CDR3 has 16 amino acids. V shed 3 bases, J shed 6 bases, and the junction held 6 bases outside the gene matches. CDR3 nucleotide sequence: TGTGCCAGCAGTTTGGGACAGGGTACGGGTAATTCACCCCTCCACTTT. It is translated as CASSLGQGTGNSPLHF.